The sequence of this T cell receptor beta chain was determined in a study of cytomegalovirus exposure and HLA in healthy donors. Study-level points and caveats: The study flagged roughly 150 TCR beta chains as cytomegalovirus-associated. For most subjects, TCR beta sequences were reported to predict HLA-A and HLA-B alleles with accuracy. Compared with the roughly 700-donor mean, an Asian-associated ancestry cluster reportedly had fewer N-insertions, according to a later analysis.

As to this clone: What it binds is not known.

The PCR contained 60 Vbeta and 13 Jbeta primers. The repertoire was sequenced with immunoSEQ multiplex PCR; TCRdb's copy has only in-frame clones and lacks some. Among under 150,000 clones, about 79% were seen once, and the ten largest hold less than 3%. This receptor was obtained from a male donor in good health and CMV-seronegative. The specimen sequenced was PBMCs.

CDR3 residues: CASRPTGLSNEKLFF. The CDR3, as DNA: TGTGCCAGCAGGCCTACAGGATTGTCGAATGAAAAACTGTTTTTT. This rearrangement joins TRBV7-2 to TRBJ1-4; possible D gene TRBD1, 5 bases. Germline lookup yields CDR1 SGHTA and CDR2 FQGNSA. V gave up 6 bases and J gave up 5 bases, with 16 bases separating them. The CDR3 extends over 15 amino acids.